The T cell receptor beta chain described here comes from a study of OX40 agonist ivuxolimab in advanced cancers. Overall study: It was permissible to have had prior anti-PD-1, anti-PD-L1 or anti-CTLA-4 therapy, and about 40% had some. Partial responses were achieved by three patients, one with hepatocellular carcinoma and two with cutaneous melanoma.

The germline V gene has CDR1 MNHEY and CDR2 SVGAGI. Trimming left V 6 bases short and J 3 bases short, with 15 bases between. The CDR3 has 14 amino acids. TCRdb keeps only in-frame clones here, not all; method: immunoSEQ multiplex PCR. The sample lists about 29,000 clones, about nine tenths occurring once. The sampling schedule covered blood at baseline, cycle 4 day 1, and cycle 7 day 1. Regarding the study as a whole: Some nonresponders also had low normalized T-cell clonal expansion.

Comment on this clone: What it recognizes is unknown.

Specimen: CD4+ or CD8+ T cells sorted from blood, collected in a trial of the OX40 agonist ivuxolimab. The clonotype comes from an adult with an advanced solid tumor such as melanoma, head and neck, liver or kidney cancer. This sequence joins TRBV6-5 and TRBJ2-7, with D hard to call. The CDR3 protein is CASSRMWTDYEQYF. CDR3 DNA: TGTGCCAGCAGCCGCATGTGGACGGACTACGAGCAGTACTTC.